The 30 T cell receptor beta chains given below trace back to one sample, sequenced in a study of shared clonotypes between healthy human individuals. Repertoires were generated with immunoSEQ multiplex PCR, while TCRdb's copy carries only in-frame clones and drops some. The repertoire includes roughly 1,000,000 clones, approximately 80% of them detected once, and roughly 0.55% sits in the top ten. The specimen sequenced was memory CD4+ T cells from PBMCs. Noted subset: CD45RA-negative fraction. All receptors come from a man between 18 and 29 years old in good health. Some clones in this sample may be carry-over from other donors' samples.

This clone was seen a single time. The chain is built from TRBV2 and TRBJ1-1, with a weak D call TRBD1 (5 bases). This CDR3 is built from 15 residues. The germline CDR1 and CDR2 sequences are SNHLY and FYNNEI. The ends were cut back, 6 bases at V and 0 bases at J, with 14 bases in the middle. The CDR3 sequence is CASRARGGVNTEAFF. The CDR3 bases are TGTGCCAGCAGAGCCCGCGGAGGGGTGAACACTGAAGCTTTCTTT.

This clone turned up a few times. The chain employs TRBV27 and TRBJ1-2, with 8 bases fitting TRBD1. Germline V gene lookup returns CDR1 MNHEY and CDR2 SMNVEV (reference sequence). The CDR3 has 15 residues. V shed 7 bases, J shed 5 bases, and the junction held 12 bases outside the gene matches. CDR3 sequence (DNA): TGTGCCAGCACTTCCACGGGACAGGCCTCATATGGCTACACCTTC. Protein sequence: CASTSTGQASYGYTF.

This clone was counted a few times. The CDR3 DNA reads as TGTGCCAGCAGGAACAGGCCGAACACTGAAGCTTTCTTT. Its translation: CASRNRPNTEAFF. This chain joins TRBV28 and TRBJ1-1; the D gene is possibly TRBD1 (5 bases). The CDR3 totals 13 residues. With 6 bases removed from V and 1 base from J, the gap between germline ends came to 9 bases. From germline, CDR1 is MDHEN and CDR2 SYDVKM.

The V and J genes are TRBV4-2 and TRBJ2-4; unclear D gene. Germline assignment: CDR1 LGHNA and CDR2 YNFKEQ. V lost 2 bases and J 0 bases, leaving 11 bases between the germline ends. There are 16 residues in the CDR3. The CDR3 reads CASSQSDGLAKNIQYF. The CDR3 bases are TGTGCCAGCAGCCAATCGGACGGATTAGCCAAAAACATTCAGTACTTC.

The count of this clone is one. V usage is TRBV5-4 and J usage is TRBJ1-4, with no clear D. Between the trimmed V and J ends, which lost 0 bases and 0 bases, there was a span of 9 bases. The germline V gene encodes CDR1 SGHNT and CDR2 YYREEE (reference sequence). CDR3 length: 16 amino acids. The CDR3 protein is CASSLAGLTTNEKLFF. CDR3 bases: TGTGCCAGCAGCTTGGCCGGACTGACAACTAATGAAAAACTGTTTTTT.

This clone has a handful of counts. The rearrangement joins TRBV5-4 to TRBJ2-3; TRBD1 matches 8 bases. Germline trimming cut 0 bases from V and 3 bases from J; bases unmatched to any gene: 3. Germline CDR1 reads SGHNT; CDR2 reads YYREEE (reference sequence). The CDR3 spans 15 residues. The CDR3 coding sequence is TGTGCCAGCAGCTTGGGCAGGGGGCGAACAGATACGCAGTATTTT. Residues: CASSLGRGRTDTQYF.

This clone was seen a single time. The V and J genes are TRBV9 and TRBJ2-2, with no clear D. CDR1 is SGDLS, CDR2 YYNGEE, per germline. V lost 0 bases, J lost 5 bases, and 11 bases lay in between. CDR3 length: 15 amino acids. The CDR3 spells CASSVVGVGTGELFF. The DNA of the CDR3 is TGTGCCAGCAGCGTAGTTGGGGTGGGGACCGGGGAGCTGTTTTTT. Drawing the rest from reference TRBV9 and TRBJ2-2, the complete variable domain is DSGVTQTPKHLITATGQRVTLRCSPRSGDLSVYWYQQSLDQGLQFLIQYYNGEERAKGNILERFSAQQFPDLHSELNLSSLELGDSALYFCASSVVGVGTGELFFGEGSRLTVL.

This chain uses TRBV18 with TRBJ2-7, with 14 bases that match TRBD2. V was clipped by 1 base and J by 5 bases; unmatched bases: 1. Germline V lookup: CDR1 KGHSH, CDR2 LQKENI. The CDR3 covers 15 residues. The CDR3 is CASSPLGLAGDEQYF. CDR3 nucleotides: TGTGCCAGCTCACCACTGGGACTAGCGGGAGACGAGCAGTACTTC.

This sequence joins TRBV5-1 and TRBJ2-7; no reliable D call. V lost 3 bases and J lost 1, with 23 bases in between. CDR1 and CDR2 (germline): SGHRS, YFSETQ. This CDR3 has 18 amino acids. The CDR3 DNA follows: TGCGCCAGCAGCTCAGCCCCCCTAGTGGGCAGGCGATCCTACGAGCAGTACTTC. The encoded protein is CASSSAPLVGRRSYEQYF.

The V and J genes are TRBV2 and TRBJ2-3; 8 bases line up with TRBD2. Trimming cost V 8 bases and J 4 bases; bases outside gene matches: 14. The V gene's germline CDR1 is SNHLY and CDR2 FYNNEI. The CDR3 is made up of 16 amino acids. This CDR3 is CASHSGGRSRADTQYF. CDR3 nucleotides: TGTGCCAGCCACTCGGGGGGGCGGAGCCGCGCAGATACGCAGTATTTT.

The chain links TRBV2 to TRBJ2-7; D is unclear. Trimming cost V 6 bases and J 4 bases, with 7 bases left between them. From germline, CDR1 is SNHLY and CDR2 FYNNEI. CDR3 length equals 11 residues. The CDR3 spells CASRYEYEQYF. The CDR3 DNA reads as TGTGCCAGCAGATACGAGTACGAGCAGTACTTC. Using reference TRBV2 and TRBJ2-7 for the parts outside the CDR3, the full variable domain is EPEVTQTPSHQVTQMGQEVILRCVPISNHLYFYWYRQILGQKVEFLVSFYNNEISEKSEIFDDQFSVERPDGSNFTLKIRSTKLEDSAMYFCASRYEYEQYFGPGTRLTVT.

This clone showed up just a few times. V and J are TRBV5-1 and TRBJ1-4; 7 nucleotides agree with TRBD1. The CDR3 spans 16 residues. Germline V gene data show CDR1 as SGHRS and CDR2 as YFSETQ. The V segment lost 4 bases and the J segment 7 bases; nucleotides outside the gene matches: 13. CDR3 DNA sequence: TGCGCCAGCAGCGTAGGGGGAGGGGGCGCAGGTGAAAAACTGTTTTTT. Protein product: CASSVGGGGAGEKLFF.

The rearrangement uses TRBV18 and TRBJ1-4; D uncertain. The CDR3 spans 16 residues. Germline loops: CDR1 KGHSH, CDR2 LQKENI. Trimming left V 0 bases short and J 3 bases short, with 11 bases between. CDR3 region: CASSPPRGQANEKLFF. DNA for the CDR3: TGTGCCAGCTCACCACCGCGGGGTCAGGCTAATGAAAAACTGTTTTTT.

Note on this clone: Within the sample, other DNA sequences also encode this same CDR3. DNA of the CDR3: TGTGCCAGCAGTTTAAGCGGGAGCTCCTACAATGAGCAGTTCTTC. Translating gives CASSLSGSSYNEQFF. The J gene is TRBJ2-1, the V gene TRBV27, with TRBD2 matching over 8 bases. After removal of 2 bases from V and 0 bases from J, the junction contained 0 bases not matched to a gene. The CDR3 contains 15 residues. Germline assignment: CDR1 MNHEY and CDR2 SMNVEV (reference sequence).

CDR3 coding DNA: TGTGCCAGCTTCGCCGGGACTACGACATCCCACGAGCAGTACTTC. Translated: CASFAGTTTSHEQYF. The chain combines TRBV18 with TRBJ2-7; 7 bases line up with TRBD2. Trimming removed 7 bases from V and 5 bases from J; junction bases left unmatched: 14. The CDR3 has 15 amino acids. CDR1 and CDR2 from the germline V gene are KGHSH and LQKENI.

The rearrangement joins TRBV5-8 to TRBJ2-4; either TRBD1 or TRBD2 may supply D (5 bases each). The ends were cut back, 6 bases at V and 0 bases at J, with 10 bases in the middle. There are 14 residues in the CDR3. Germline CDR1 reads SGHTS; CDR2 reads YDEGEE. CDR3 bases: TGTGCCAGCATATGGGGGTTAGCCAAAAACATTCAGTACTTC. Its translation is CASIWGLAKNIQYF. Supplemented by reference TRBV5-8 and TRBJ2-4, the full variable domain reads EAGVTQSPTHLIKTRGQQATLRCSPISGHTSVYWYQQALGLGLQFLLWYDEGEERNRGNFPPRFSGRQFPNYSSELNVNALELEDSALYLCASIWGLAKNIQYFGAGTRLSVL.

This clone was counted only a few times. CDR3 amino acids: CARKGWNTEAFF. In nucleotides, the CDR3 is TGTGCCAGGAAAGGGTGGAACACTGAAGCTTTCTTT. The chain has TRBV6-5 and TRBJ1-1; D uncertain. Trimming shortened V by 9 bases and J by 1 base, and 9 bases separated the two germline ends. The CDR3 covers 12 residues. The germline gives CDR1 MNHEY, CDR2 SVGAGI.

Comment on this clone: Other DNA sequences in the same sample also yield this CDR3. V usage is TRBV5-1 and J usage is TRBJ2-1; 12 nucleotides agree with TRBD2. The ends lost 3 bases at V and 5 bases at J; junction bases unmatched: 3. The CDR3 runs 15 residues. The V gene's germline CDR1 is SGHRS and CDR2 YFSETQ. The CDR3 spells CASSSRTSGNNEQFF. CDR3 sequence (DNA): TGCGCCAGCAGCTCGCGGACTAGCGGGAACAATGAGCAGTTCTTC.

Concerning this clone itself: This sample also contains other DNA sequences that code for the same CDR3. The chain couples TRBV6-6 to TRBJ2-3; D remains ambiguous. V shed 5 bases and J shed 2 bases, with 5 bases lying between them. CDR3 size: 12 residues. From germline, CDR1 is MNHNY and CDR2 SVGAGI (reference sequence). CDR3 sequence reads: CASSRTTDTQYF. The CDR3 bases are TGTGCCAGCAGTCGAACCACAGATACGCAGTATTTT.

The gene calls are TRBV28 and TRBJ1-4; D unclear. This CDR3 has 14 amino acids. Germline CDR1 MDHEN, CDR2 SYDVKM. V was clipped by 7 bases and J by 8 bases, with 17 bases between them. CDR3 protein: CASTVGRNQEKLFF. The CDR3 bases are TGTGCCAGCACCGTCGGCAGGAACCAAGAAAAACTGTTTTTT.

The chain joins TRBV9 to TRBJ2-2; tentative D call: TRBD2 (6 bases). The germline V and J ends were trimmed by 6 bases and 7 bases, with 16 bases remaining between them. Germline-derived CDR1 and CDR2 are SGDLS and YYNGEE. This CDR3 region has 14 residues. In DNA form, the CDR3 reads TGTGCCAGCACCGGGGGTGTTATCGGCGGGGAGCTGTTTTTT. Encoded protein: CASTGGVIGGELFF.

V usage is TRBV29-1 and J usage is TRBJ2-5; 7 bases line up with TRBD2. The CDR3 contains 11 residues. Germline CDR1 is SQVTM and CDR2 is ANQGSEA. V shed 7 bases and J 2 bases; nucleotides not matched to a gene: 1. The CDR3 DNA follows: TGCAGCGGGGGACTACAAGAGACCCAGTACTTC. It yields the protein CSGGLQETQYF.

The chain recombines TRBV19 with TRBJ1-3; TRBD1 might be the D (6 bases). Deletions cut 6 bases from V and 0 bases from J, with 15 bases between. The CDR3 contains 16 residues. Germline CDR1 and CDR2: LNHDA and SQIVND (reference sequence). Here the CDR3 reads CASRLQGGPSGNTIYF. For the CDR3, the DNA is TGTGCCAGTAGGTTACAGGGCGGACCCTCTGGAAACACCATATATTTT.

This chain connects TRBV4-2 to TRBJ2-1, with unresolved D. The germline CDR1 and CDR2 sequences are LGHNA and YNFKEQ. V lost 4 bases, J lost 4 bases, and 11 bases lay in between. This CDR3 is built from 14 residues. CDR3 coding DNA: TGTGCCAGCAGCCCGGTCGGCCGTTACAATGAGCAGTTCTTC. This codes for CASSPVGRYNEQFF.

V is TRBV9 and J is TRBJ2-7; D unresolved. The CDR3 is 15 residues long. V lost 0 bases and J 1 base, leaving 11 bases between the germline ends. Germline V gene sequence: CDR1 SGDLS, CDR2 YYNGEE. The CDR3 region has the DNA TGTGCCAGCAGCGTAGGGCCAACAGCGTCCTACGAGCAGTACTTC. Residues: CASSVGPTASYEQYF.

This clone was seen only once. V usage is TRBV20-1 and J usage is TRBJ2-4, with 8 nucleotides matching TRBD1. The germline CDR1 and CDR2 sequences are DFQATT and SNEGSKA (reference sequence). J was trimmed by 16 bases and V by 6 bases; bases with no gene match: 8. The CDR3 contains 10 residues. CDR3 sequence: CSADSRGQYF. CDR3 DNA: TGCAGTGCAGACTCCAGGGGGCAATACTTC.

This chain uses TRBV4-2 with TRBJ2-1; 10 bases are shared with TRBD2. The junction had 7 bases not matched to a gene; V was cut back by 4 bases and J by 4 bases. Germline CDR1 LGHNA, CDR2 YNFKEQ. The CDR3 runs 16 residues. CDR3 in DNA: TGTGCCAGCAGCCCTTCACTAGCGGGAAAATACAATGAGCAGTTCTTC. It codes for CASSPSLAGKYNEQFF.

This sequence joins TRBV11-2 and TRBJ2-1; a weak D match, TRBD1 (7 bases). With 1 base removed from V and 6 bases from J, the gap between germline ends came to 13 bases. The CDR3 totals 15 residues. Germline CDR1 reads SGHAT; CDR2 reads FQNNGV. CDR3 in amino acids: CASSLAGAGGNEQFF. The DNA for the CDR3 is TGTGCCAGCAGCTTAGCGGGGGCAGGGGGCAATGAGCAGTTCTTC.

The genes are TRBV7-3 and TRBJ2-5; 8 nucleotides agree with TRBD1. V lost 2 bases and J lost 4; bases outside the gene matches: 6. This CDR3 has 15 amino acids. Germline V lookup: CDR1 SGHTA, CDR2 FQGTGA. CDR3 nucleotide sequence: TGTGCCAGCAGCTTATCTTCAGGGGGCGTAGAGACCCAGTACTTC. This codes for CASSLSSGGVETQYF.

A word on this clone: Additional DNA sequences in this sample encode the identical CDR3. The chain links TRBV5-1 to TRBJ2-7; 8 positions agree with TRBD1. The CDR3 loop spans 14 amino acids. J was trimmed by 4 bases and V by 0 bases; bases with no gene match: 3. Germline assignment: CDR1 SGHRS and CDR2 YFSETQ. The CDR3: CASSLGQGLYEQYF. The DNA for the CDR3 is TGCGCCAGCAGCTTGGGACAGGGGCTGTACGAGCAGTACTTC.